This TCR beta chain came from a study of T-cell reconstitution after alpha-beta-depleted transplantation in children (TCRdb year 2016). For the study in its entirety: Using TCR repertoire profiling, the study followed T-cell immune reconstitution in a quantitative way in children after TCRalphabeta/CD19-depleted allogeneic hematopoietic cell transplantation. Results and caveats for the whole study, not just this receptor: The apparently early alphabetaT-cell count recovery about two months after transplant was reportedly dependent on only several hundred rapidly expanded clones derived from non-depleted graft cells. In some patients, the high TCRbeta diversity seen at day 60 was put down to recipient T cells and intrathymic progenitors that had survived conditioning. The frequencies of hyperexpanded clones fell over the following months, and after one year, T-cell counts and TCRbeta diversity were mostly attributed to newly produced T cells.

V sheds 2 bases and J sheds 0 bases, leaving 11 bases between their ends. Inclusive of the bounding cysteine and phenylalanine, the CDR3 is 16 residues long. Only the CDR3 region is kept as DNA, spanning 48 bases read in frame from base 1. From the germline V gene, CDR1 is MNHEY and CDR2 is SVGAGI. The library was generated by PCR. Sequencing took place on an Illumina HiSeq 2500. TCR library preparation used molecular barcoding, with unique molecular identifiers applied to normalize quantification of the TCRbeta repertoire. The public reads were reprocessed in TCRdb via fastp at Q25 and MiXCR, keeping in-frame beta chains. Rows merge per CDR3 protein into single entries with the most common DNA and genes. Recorded for this sample are some 300,000 distinct CDR3 sequences; around a tenth of them occurred a single time. Together, the top ten hold roughly 7% of the sample. This clonotype was detected many times. Its recognized antigen is unknown. No base-level quality is on record; no much larger clone is a single base apart.

The sample's treatment or condition label, decoded: allogeneic hematopoietic cell transplantation with graft depleted of TCRalphabeta T cells and CD19 B cells. The children who served as transplant recipients had been given grafts of TCRalphabeta/CD19-depleted allogeneic hematopoietic cells. The origin of this receptor is a boy under two years old with acute myeloid leukemia, due to receive a stem cell transplant. The V and J genes are TRBV6-5 and TRBJ1-5; the D gene identity is not certain. The source material was PBMCs, sampled before TCRalphabeta/CD19-depleted stem cell transplant. The base sequence is TGTGCCAGCAGTTACGAACACACGTATAGCAATCAGCCCCAGCATTTT. Translated, this gives CASSYEHTYSNQPQHF.